The 5 T cell receptor beta chains below come from one sample, sequenced in a study of OX40 agonist ivuxolimab in advanced cancers. Sequencing used immunoSEQ multiplex PCR; TCRdb keeps in-frame clones, though not all of them. The table has nearly 55,000 clones, around 89% seen once; the top ten hold 1.4%. The starting material was CD4+ or CD8+ T cells sorted from blood, obtained in a trial of the OX40 agonist ivuxolimab. These receptors were obtained from an adult with an advanced solid tumor such as melanoma, head and neck, liver or kidney cancer.

V gene TRBV2 combines with J gene TRBJ2-3; D is unclear. From germline, CDR1 is SNHLY and CDR2 FYNNEI. The CDR3 covers 14 residues. Trimming took 1 base from V and 3 from J, leaving 8 bases between them. The CDR3 nucleotides are TGTGCCAGCAGTGAAGGCTTGTGGACAGATACGCAGTATTTT. Protein: CASSEGLWTDTQYF. Full variable domain (rest looked up from reference TRBV2 and TRBJ2-3): EPEVTQTPSHQVTQMGQEVILRCVPISNHLYFYWYRQILGQKVEFLVSFYNNEISEKSEIFDDQFSVERPDGSNFTLKIRSTKLEDSAMYFCASSEGLWTDTQYFGPGTRLTVL.

The rearrangement uses TRBV6-6 and TRBJ2-7, with a possible D match to TRBD2 (7 bases). CDR3 length equals 15 residues. Germline V gene lookup returns CDR1 MNHNY and CDR2 SVGAGI (reference sequence). The V end lost 2 bases, the J end lost 7 bases, and 18 bases lay between the germline ends. The DNA for the CDR3 is TGTGCCAGCAGTTACCACAGGGACCGAGCGGGGGAGCAGTACTTC. This gives the protein CASSYHRDRAGEQYF.

The CDR3, as DNA: TGCGCCAGCAAACCGGGACCCTCATCCACTGAAGCTTTCTTT. Protein sequence: CASKPGPSSTEAFF. This rearrangement joins TRBV10-1 to TRBJ1-1; D is possibly TRBD1 (5 bases). This CDR3 region has 14 residues. From germline, CDR1 is WNHNN and CDR2 SYGVQD (reference sequence). V lost 7 bases, J lost 4 bases, and 16 bases lay in between.

The chain combines TRBV7-9 with TRBJ2-1; 12 nucleotides align to TRBD2. The CDR3 length is 15 residues. Germline trimming cut 5 bases from V and 9 bases from J; bases unmatched to any gene: 8. Germline-derived CDR1 and CDR2 are SEHNR and FQNEAQ (reference sequence). CDR3 in DNA: TGTGCCAGCAGCCCCCTAGCGGGGGGGCAGAGTGAGCAGTTCTTC. Translated, it gives CASSPLAGGQSEQFF.

The chain combines TRBV19 with TRBJ1-4; 7 bases are shared with TRBD1. Unmatched junction bases numbered 8, after V lost 4 bases and J lost 6 bases. This CDR3 is built from 15 residues. The germline V gene has CDR1 LNHDA and CDR2 SQIVND (reference sequence). The CDR3 loop reads CASSTRTGSYEKLFF. DNA for the CDR3: TGTGCCAGTAGTACCCGGACAGGCAGCTATGAAAAACTGTTTTTT.